The 27 T cell receptor beta chains listed next were all sequenced from one sample in a study of CD8 T cells in ankylosing spondylitis. TCRdb reprocessed the 5' RACE reads with MiXCR, giving one entry per CDR3 protein. The table has around 230,000 distinct CDR3 sequences, approximately 8.4% seen once. The sample was blood, either unsorted or a sorted T cell fraction (not recorded which). The source of these receptors is a female donor with ankylosing spondylitis or in good health (not recorded which).

This clonotype has at least ten counts. Here the CDR3 reads CASRYTSGRNTDTQYF. The CDR3 coding sequence is TGTGCCAGCAGGTATACTAGCGGGAGGAACACAGATACGCAGTATTTT. This chain links TRBV2 with TRBJ2-3; 12 positions match TRBD2. Germline loops: CDR1 SNHLY, CDR2 FYNNEI. This CDR3 region has 16 residues. Trimming cost V 6 bases and J 2 bases; bases outside gene matches: 6.

Ten or more counts support this clonotype. This rearrangement joins TRBV6-1 to TRBJ2-1, with 12 bases fitting TRBD2. The CDR3 sequence is 19 residues long. Germline trimming cut 6 bases from V and 0 bases from J; bases unmatched to any gene: 12. Germline V gene data show CDR1 as MNHNS and CDR2 as SASEGT. Here the CDR3 reads CASRGGLAGSFSSYNEQFF. In nucleotides, the CDR3 is TGTGCCAGCAGGGGTGGACTAGCGGGGTCGTTCAGCTCCTACAATGAGCAGTTCTTC.

This clonotype has ten or more counts. The rearrangement joins TRBV7-2 to TRBJ2-1; the D call may be TRBD1 or TRBD2 (5 bases each). Looked up from germline, CDR1 is SGHTA and CDR2 is FQGNSA. This CDR3 is 16 amino acids long. Trimming left V 1 base short and J 8 bases short, with 18 bases between. CDR3 DNA: TGTGCCAGCAGCTTAGGGGGTTGGGGGAGTGGGGATGAGCAGTTCTTC. It specifies CASSLGGWGSGDEQFF. The whole variable domain, remainder taken from reference TRBV7-2 and TRBJ2-1, is GAGVSQSPSNKVTEKGKDVELRCDPISGHTALYWYRQSLGQGLEFLIYFQGNSAPDKSGLPSDRFSAERTGGSVSTLTIQRTQQEDSAVYLCASSLGGWGSGDEQFFGPGTRLTVL.

This clonotype was observed many times. The chain recombines TRBV4-3 with TRBJ2-1; 7 bases map to TRBD2. Germline trimming cut 0 bases from V and 7 bases from J; bases unmatched to any gene: 6. The CDR3 contains 15 residues. Germline V gives CDR1 LGHNA, CDR2 YSLEER. The CDR3 spells CASSQDEGGHNEQFF. The CDR3 nucleotides are TGCGCCAGCAGCCAAGATGAGGGAGGGCATAATGAGCAGTTCTTC.

This clonotype was seen at least ten times. CDR3 residues: CASSTRTGGVADTQYF. CDR3 sequence (DNA): TGTGCCAGTAGTACCCGGACAGGCGGAGTGGCAGATACGCAGTATTTT. The chain uses TRBV19 and TRBJ2-3, with 7 bases identical to TRBD1. The CDR3 covers 16 residues. With 4 bases clipped from V and 4 bases from J, the junction kept 11 bases outside the gene matches. Germline values: CDR1 LNHDA, CDR2 SQIVND (reference sequence).

V and J are TRBV7-1 and TRBJ2-3, with TRBD2 identical over 9 bases. TRBV7-1 is placed among ORFs of uncertain function. The CDR3 is 14 amino acids. V was pared by 7 bases and J by 4 bases, with 6 bases of the junction left unmatched. Here the CDR3 reads CASNPAGGSDTQYF. CDR3 sequence (DNA): TGTGCCAGCAACCCAGCGGGAGGATCAGATACGCAGTATTTT.

This clonotype was observed at least ten times. CDR3 in amino acids: CATSRDRVGEQYF. DNA for the CDR3: TGTGCCACCAGCAGAGACAGGGTTGGTGAGCAGTACTTC. The chain carries TRBV15 and TRBJ2-7; D perhaps matches TRBD1 (5 bases). V dropped 0 bases and J dropped 7 bases, with 10 bases sitting between them. CDR3 length equals 13 residues. CDR1 and CDR2 from the germline V gene are LNHNV and YYDKDF (reference sequence).

The sample holds a few counts of this clonotype. The rearrangement uses TRBV29-1 and TRBJ2-3; 11 nucleotides line up with TRBD2. CDR3 length equals 16 residues. The V segment lost 1 base and the J segment 2 bases; nucleotides outside the gene matches: 5. In germline, CDR1 is SQVTM, CDR2 ANQGSEA. CDR3 protein: CSVEGGTSGYTDTQYF. The CDR3 nucleotides read TGCAGCGTTGAAGGAGGGACTAGCGGTTACACAGATACGCAGTATTTT.

In its sample, this clonotype was seen many times. The J gene is TRBJ2-1, the V gene TRBV7-8; TRBD2 might be the D (5 bases). The V end lost 3 bases, the J end lost 15 bases, and 15 bases lay between the germline ends. Germline CDR1 is SGHVS and CDR2 is FQNEAQ. The CDR3 loop spans 12 amino acids. The CDR3 sequence is CASSFLAGILFF. Here the CDR3 DNA reads TGTGCCAGCAGCTTCTTAGCCGGGATCCTGTTCTTC.

This clonotype was counted many times. J is TRBJ1-2 and V is TRBV12-3 or TRBV12-4; D is perhaps TRBD1 (6 bases). V was clipped by 6 bases and J by 0 bases, with 17 bases between them. There are 16 residues in the CDR3. The CDR3 DNA reads TGTGCCAGCAGCGCCGCAGGGGCCGAAGCTAACTATGGCTACACCTTC. Its protein is CASSAAGAEANYGYTF.

This clonotype was recorded at least ten times. This sequence joins TRBV15 and TRBJ2-1; 7 bases are a match to TRBD2. The CDR3 consists of 13 residues. Trimming removed 4 bases from V and 10 bases from J; junction bases left unmatched: 7. The germline CDR1 and CDR2 sequences are LNHNV and YYDKDF (reference sequence). The CDR3 loop reads CATSTSAGREQFF. In nucleotides, the CDR3 is TGTGCCACCAGCACCTCAGCGGGAAGGGAGCAGTTCTTC.

This clonotype showed up many times. J is TRBJ1-5 and V is TRBV15; no definite D call. Germline CDR1 reads LNHNV; CDR2 reads YYDKDF (reference sequence). The ends were cut back, 1 base at V and 4 bases at J, with 14 bases in the middle. This CDR3 is built from 16 residues. CDR3 DNA sequence: TGTGCCACCAGCAGAGTGAGGACGGCCTTAAATCAGCCCCAGCATTTT. Translation gives CATSRVRTALNQPQHF.

The rearrangement uses TRBV7-3 and TRBJ1-2; no clear D. CDR1 is SGHTA, CDR2 FQGTGA, per germline. The CDR3 is 15 residues long. V was clipped by 5 bases and J by 2 bases, with 15 bases between them. This chain's CDR3 is CASSLNPFTNYGYTF. The CDR3 region has the DNA TGTGCCAGCAGCCTAAATCCATTCACAAACTATGGCTACACCTTC.

This clonotype was counted many times. This chain joins TRBV6-4 and TRBJ2-1, with 8 bases aligning to TRBD2. This CDR3 spans 12 amino acids. Germline lookup yields CDR1 MRHNA and CDR2 SNTAGT. V lost 5 bases to trimming and J lost 8 bases; unmatched junction nucleotides: 2. This CDR3 is CASSPGGDEQFF. CDR3 nucleotide sequence: TGTGCCAGCAGTCCCGGGGGGGATGAGCAGTTCTTC.

This clonotype was recorded many times. The V gene is TRBV29-1, the J gene TRBJ2-3; D remains ambiguous. Germline CDR1 reads SQVTM; CDR2 reads ANQGSEA. Trimming removed 4 bases from V and 0 bases from J, with 8 bases in between. CDR3 length: 13 amino acids. This CDR3 reads CSVAQDSTDTQYF. CDR3 nucleotide sequence: TGCAGCGTTGCTCAGGACAGCACAGATACGCAGTATTTT.

This clonotype was counted at least ten times. In DNA, the CDR3 is TGTGCCGTTTCAGAGGGAGGGGTCTACGAGCAGTACTTC. This translates into CAVSEGGVYEQYF. The V gene is TRBV28, the J gene TRBJ2-7; 7 bases align to TRBD2. The CDR3 extends over 13 amino acids. Looked up from germline, CDR1 is MDHEN and CDR2 is SYDVKM. V was pared by 11 bases and J by 3 bases, with 10 bases of the junction left unmatched.

This clonotype was picked up many times. V is TRBV6-2 or TRBV6-3 and J is TRBJ2-7, with 7 bases fitting TRBD1. Germline V gene sequence: CDR1 MNHEY, CDR2 SVGEGT. CDR3 length: 14 amino acids. With 2 bases clipped from V and 4 bases from J, the junction kept 5 bases outside the gene matches. CDR3 DNA: TGTGCCAGCAGTTACGTGGACAGGTCTTACGAGCAGTACTTC. Translation: CASSYVDRSYEQYF.

This clonotype was found many times. V and J are TRBV4-3 and TRBJ2-7, with D uncertain. Per the germline V gene, CDR1 is LGHNA and CDR2 is YSLEER. The CDR3 is 13 amino acids. The germline V and J ends were trimmed by 0 bases and 7 bases, with 10 bases remaining between them. The CDR3 here is CASSQDEGGEQYF. CDR3 in DNA: TGCGCCAGCAGCCAAGACGAAGGTGGTGAGCAGTACTTC.

There are many counts of this clonotype. The chain links TRBV18 to TRBJ1-6, with D perhaps matching TRBD1 (5 bases). The germline V gene has CDR1 KGHSH and CDR2 LQKENI. Trimming cost V 0 bases and J 10 bases, with 16 bases left between them. This CDR3 contains 16 residues. DNA for the CDR3: TGTGCCAGCTCACCACCGGTCGGGGGAGGGAACTCACCCCTCCACTTT. As protein: CASSPPVGGGNSPLHF.

In its sample, this clonotype was seen many times. This chain joins TRBV5-5 and TRBJ2-5; no firm D call. Germline assignment: CDR1 SGHKS and CDR2 YYEKEE (reference sequence). The CDR3 loop spans 15 amino acids. V was trimmed by 0 bases and J by 2 bases, leaving 11 bases between them. The CDR3 loop is CASSLDHAVQETQYF. CDR3 in DNA: TGTGCCAGCAGCTTGGATCACGCAGTTCAAGAGACCCAGTACTTC.

This chain joins TRBV19 and TRBJ1-5; no clear D. The CDR3 sequence is 13 residues long. Germline V gives CDR1 LNHDA, CDR2 SQIVND (reference sequence). Trimming pared 3 bases from V and 5 bases from J, leaving 8 bases between. In DNA, the CDR3 is TGTGCCAGTAGTATCACAGAAGATCAGCCCCAGCATTTT. Translated: CASSITEDQPQHF.

This clonotype has ten or more counts. One junction end disagrees with the germline gene, perhaps due to a read error. The gene calls are TRBV6-2 or TRBV6-3 and TRBJ2-7, with no clear D. The germline gives CDR1 MNHEY, CDR2 SVGEGT. The CDR3 sequence is 11 residues long. CDR3 coding DNA: TGTGCCAGCAGTTACGGATCCTACCTTCACTTC. Its translation: CASSYGSYLHF.

The CDR3 sequence is CASSQQGNQPQHF. As DNA, the CDR3 is TGTGCCAGCAGCCAACAGGGTAATCAGCCCCAGCATTTT. The chain combines TRBV7-2 with TRBJ1-5; a possible D gene is TRBD1 (6 bases). Germline lookup yields CDR1 SGHTA and CDR2 FQGNSA. The CDR3 covers 13 residues. V was pared by 5 bases and J by 4 bases, with 9 bases between.

This clonotype was recorded many times. The CDR3: CASSQEGGWAVNTGELFF. For the CDR3, the DNA is TGCGCCAGCAGCCAAGAGGGGGGGTGGGCGGTGAACACCGGGGAGCTGTTTTTT. The V and J genes are TRBV4-3 and TRBJ2-2, with 7 bases aligning to TRBD2. CDR1 and CDR2 (germline): LGHNA, YSLEER. Losses at the gene ends were 0 bases for V and 1 base for J; bases not matched to a gene: 8. The CDR3 has 18 residues.

This clonotype was seen at least ten times. The chain joins TRBV2 to TRBJ2-1; 10 bases are a match to TRBD2. Germline V gene lookup returns CDR1 SNHLY and CDR2 FYNNEI. The CDR3 is 16 amino acids. V lost 5 bases to trimming and J lost 4 bases; unmatched junction nucleotides: 8. The CDR3 DNA reads TGTGCCAGCAGTCCGAGGGCTAGCGGGAGTTACAATGAGCAGTTCTTC. The encoded protein is CASSPRASGSYNEQFF. Looking up the rest from reference TRBV2 and TRBJ2-1 gives the full variable domain: EPEVTQTPSHQVTQMGQEVILRCVPISNHLYFYWYRQILGQKVEFLVSFYNNEISEKSEIFDDQFSVERPDGSNFTLKIRSTKLEDSAMYFCASSPRASGSYNEQFFGPGTRLTVL.

The genes are TRBV7-2 and TRBJ2-5; no clear D gene. There are 15 residues in the CDR3. CDR1 and CDR2 from the germline V gene are SGHTA and FQGNSA. The V end lost 5 bases, the J end lost 5 bases, and 18 bases lay between the germline ends. This chain's CDR3 is CASSPYDGSWETQYF. The CDR3 DNA follows: TGTGCCAGCAGCCCGTATGATGGGTCGTGGGAGACCCAGTACTTC.

Ten or more counts support this clonotype. As DNA, the CDR3 is TGTGCCAGCAGTGGGGACAGGGCATCCCACGAGCAGTACTTC. Encoded protein: CASSGDRASHEQYF. This rearrangement joins TRBV12-3 or TRBV12-4 to TRBJ2-7, with TRBD1 identical over 9 bases. The junction had 7 bases not matched to a gene; V was cut back by 5 bases and J by 5 bases. This CDR3 contains 14 residues.